This TCR beta chain was found in a study of PD-1 blockade in mismatch repair-deficient tumors. Whole-study context: Patients had about 13 mismatch repair-deficient cancer types and were previously treated and progressing.

CDR1 and CDR2 from the germline V gene are SGHRS and YFSETQ. The CDR3 runs 15 residues. V was shortened by 3 bases and J by 4 bases, with 13 bases between the two germline ends. Profiled with immunoSEQ multiplex PCR; TCRdb holds only in-frame clones, not every one. The sample consists of roughly 50,000 clones, over 70% of them appearing once. Turning to this clone: No antigen is known for it.

Mismatch repair deficiency was confirmed in all patients, by PCR or immunohistochemistry. TCRs were sequenced from three patients responding to pembrolizumab. Study observations and caveats: Tumor-resident clones, often absent from pretreatment blood, expanded after pembrolizumab and then contracted.

The J gene is TRBJ1-4, the V gene TRBV5-1, with D maybe TRBD1 (6 bases). This sequence was found in an adult with mismatch repair-deficient cancer. Material: peripheral blood, obtained roughly 20 weeks after starting pembrolizumab. Here the CDR3 DNA reads TGCGCCAGCAGCTCCATCAGGGGAGGTAATGAAAAACTGTTTTTT. Residues: CASSSIRGGNEKLFF. Supplemented by reference TRBV5-1 and TRBJ1-4, the full variable domain reads KAGVTQTPRYLIKTRGQQVTLSCSPISGHRSVSWYQQTPGQGLQFLFEYFSETQRNKGNFPGRFSGRQFSNSRSEMNVSTLELGDSALYLCASSSIRGGNEKLFFGSGTQLSVL.